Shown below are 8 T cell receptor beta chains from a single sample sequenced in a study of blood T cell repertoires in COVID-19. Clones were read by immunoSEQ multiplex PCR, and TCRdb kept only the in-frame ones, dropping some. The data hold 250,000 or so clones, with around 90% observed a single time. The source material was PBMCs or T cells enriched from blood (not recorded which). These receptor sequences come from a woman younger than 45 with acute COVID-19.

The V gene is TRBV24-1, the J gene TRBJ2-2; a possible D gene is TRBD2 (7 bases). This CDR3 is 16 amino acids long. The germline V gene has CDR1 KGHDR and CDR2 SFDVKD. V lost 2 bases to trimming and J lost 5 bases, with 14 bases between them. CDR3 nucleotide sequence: TGTGCCACCAGTGATTGGTTAGGGGGGGCGACCGGGGAGCTGTTTTTT. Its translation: CATSDWLGGATGELFF.

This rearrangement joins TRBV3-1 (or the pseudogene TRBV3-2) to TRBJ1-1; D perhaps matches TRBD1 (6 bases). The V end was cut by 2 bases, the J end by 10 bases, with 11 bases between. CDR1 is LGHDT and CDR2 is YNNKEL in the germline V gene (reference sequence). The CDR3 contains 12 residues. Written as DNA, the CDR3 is TGTGCCAGCAGCCAATCGGACAGTGGAGCTTTCTTT. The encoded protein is CASSQSDSGAFF.

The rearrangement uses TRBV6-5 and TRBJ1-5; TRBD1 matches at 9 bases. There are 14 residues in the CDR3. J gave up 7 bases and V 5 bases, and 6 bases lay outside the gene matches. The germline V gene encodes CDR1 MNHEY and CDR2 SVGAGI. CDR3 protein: CASSLTGGGQPQHF. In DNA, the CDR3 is TGTGCCAGCAGTCTTACAGGGGGCGGACAGCCCCAGCATTTT.

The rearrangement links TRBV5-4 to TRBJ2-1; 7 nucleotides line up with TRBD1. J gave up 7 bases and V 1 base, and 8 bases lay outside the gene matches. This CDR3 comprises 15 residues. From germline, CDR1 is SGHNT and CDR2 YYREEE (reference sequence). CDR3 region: CASSLLRDRENEQFF. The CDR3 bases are TGTGCCAGCAGCTTGTTACGTGACAGGGAGAATGAGCAGTTCTTC.

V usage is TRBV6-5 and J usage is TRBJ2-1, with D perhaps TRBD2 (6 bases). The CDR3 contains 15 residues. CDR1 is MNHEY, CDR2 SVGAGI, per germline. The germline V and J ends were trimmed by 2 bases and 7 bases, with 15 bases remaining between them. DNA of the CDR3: TGTGCCAGCAGTTACCAATTGACCGGGGGAAATGAGCAGTTCTTC. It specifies CASSYQLTGGNEQFF.

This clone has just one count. CDR3: CASTASGFNEQFF. CDR3 in DNA: TGTGCCAGCACTGCTAGCGGGTTTAATGAGCAGTTCTTC. This sequence joins TRBV9 and TRBJ2-1; 8 bases match TRBD2. J was trimmed by 7 bases and V by 6 bases; bases with no gene match: 6. Germline lookup yields CDR1 SGDLS and CDR2 YYNGEE. The CDR3 is 13 residues long.

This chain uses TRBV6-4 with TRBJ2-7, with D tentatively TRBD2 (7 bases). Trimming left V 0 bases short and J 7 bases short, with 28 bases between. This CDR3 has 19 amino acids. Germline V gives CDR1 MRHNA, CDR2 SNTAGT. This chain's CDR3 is CASSDSLGGAAKPGKEQYF. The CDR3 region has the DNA TGTGCCAGCAGTGACTCTTTGGGGGGGGCAGCAAAGCCAGGTAAGGAGCAGTACTTC.

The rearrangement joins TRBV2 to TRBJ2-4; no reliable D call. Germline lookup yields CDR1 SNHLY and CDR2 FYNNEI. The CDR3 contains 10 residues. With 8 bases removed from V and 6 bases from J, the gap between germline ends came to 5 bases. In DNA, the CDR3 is TGTGCCAGCGGCCTAAACATTCAGTACTTC. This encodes CASGLNIQYF.